The T cell receptor beta chain under discussion was sequenced for a study of blood T cell repertoires in COVID-19. The V gene lost 2 bases and the J gene lost 7 bases, with 20 bases spanning the gap. The length of the CDR3 is 16 residues. The V gene's germline CDR1 is SEHNR and CDR2 FQNEAQ (reference sequence). The table came from immunoSEQ multiplex PCR; TCRdb's copy has only in-frame clones and leaves some out. The sample has under 300,000 clones, roughly 90% seen once. The V call is TRBV7-9, the J call TRBJ1-2; no firm D call. The sequenced sample consisted of peripheral blood. The source of this sequence is a woman in her 30s with COVID-19, enrolled during active disease. CDR3: CASSLMAESSLSGYTF. CDR3 DNA: TGTGCCAGCAGCTTAATGGCAGAAAGTTCGCTCTCTGGCTACACCTTC.